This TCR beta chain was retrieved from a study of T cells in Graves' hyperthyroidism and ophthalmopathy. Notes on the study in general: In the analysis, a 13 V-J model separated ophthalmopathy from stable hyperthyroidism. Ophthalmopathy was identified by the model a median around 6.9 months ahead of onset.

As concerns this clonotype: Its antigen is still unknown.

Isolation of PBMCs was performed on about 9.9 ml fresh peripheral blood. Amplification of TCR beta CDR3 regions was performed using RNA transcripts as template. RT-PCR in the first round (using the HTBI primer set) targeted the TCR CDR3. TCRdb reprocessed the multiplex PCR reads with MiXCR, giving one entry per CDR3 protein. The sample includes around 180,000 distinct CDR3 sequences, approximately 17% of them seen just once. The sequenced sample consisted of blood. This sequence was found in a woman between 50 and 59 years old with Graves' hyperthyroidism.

In DNA form, the CDR3 reads TGTGCCAGTAGTATGCAACAAACCTACGAGCAGTACTTC. Its translation is CASSMQQTYEQYF. The chain couples TRBV19 to TRBJ2-7; D gene unclear. Trimming pared 3 bases from V and 2 bases from J, leaving 8 bases between. The germline gives CDR1 LNHDA, CDR2 SQIVND (reference sequence). The CDR3 length is 13 residues.